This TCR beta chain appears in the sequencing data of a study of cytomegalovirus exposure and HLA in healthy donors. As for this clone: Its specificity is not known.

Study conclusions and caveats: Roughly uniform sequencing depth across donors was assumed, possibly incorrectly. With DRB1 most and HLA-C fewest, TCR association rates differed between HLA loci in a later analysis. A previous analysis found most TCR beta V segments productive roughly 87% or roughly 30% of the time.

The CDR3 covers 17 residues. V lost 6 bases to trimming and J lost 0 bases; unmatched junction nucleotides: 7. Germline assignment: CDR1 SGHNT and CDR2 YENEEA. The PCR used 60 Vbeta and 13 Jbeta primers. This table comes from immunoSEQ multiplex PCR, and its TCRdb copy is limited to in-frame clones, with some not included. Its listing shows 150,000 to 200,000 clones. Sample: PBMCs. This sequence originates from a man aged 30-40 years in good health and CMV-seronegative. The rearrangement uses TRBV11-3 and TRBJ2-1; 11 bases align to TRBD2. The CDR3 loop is CASSPLAGGYSYNEQFF. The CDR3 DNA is TGTGCCAGCAGTCCTCTAGCGGGGGGTTACTCCTACAATGAGCAGTTCTTC. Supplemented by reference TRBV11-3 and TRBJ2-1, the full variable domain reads EAGVVQSPRYKIIEKKQPVAFWCNPISGHNTLYWYLQNLGQGPELLIRYENEEAVDDSQLPKDRFSAERLKGVDSTLKIQPAELGDSAVYLCASSPLAGGYSYNEQFFGPGTRLTVL.